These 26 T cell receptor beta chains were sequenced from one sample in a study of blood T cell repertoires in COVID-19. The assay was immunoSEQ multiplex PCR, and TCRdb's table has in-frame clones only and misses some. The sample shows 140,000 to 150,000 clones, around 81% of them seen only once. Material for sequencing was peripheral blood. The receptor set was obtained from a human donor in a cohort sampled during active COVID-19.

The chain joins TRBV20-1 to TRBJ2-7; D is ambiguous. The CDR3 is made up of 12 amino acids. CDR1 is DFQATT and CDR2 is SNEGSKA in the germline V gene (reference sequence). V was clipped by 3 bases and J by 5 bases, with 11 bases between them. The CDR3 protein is CSASVRRDEQYF. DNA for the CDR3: TGCAGTGCTAGTGTAAGACGGGACGAGCAGTACTTC.

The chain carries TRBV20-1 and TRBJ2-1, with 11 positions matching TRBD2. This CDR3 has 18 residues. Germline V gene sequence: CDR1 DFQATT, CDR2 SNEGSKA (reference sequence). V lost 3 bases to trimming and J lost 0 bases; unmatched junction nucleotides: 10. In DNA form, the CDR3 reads TGCAGTGCTAGTTTCAGGACTAGCGGGTGGGACTCCTACAATGAGCAGTTCTTC. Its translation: CSASFRTSGWDSYNEQFF.

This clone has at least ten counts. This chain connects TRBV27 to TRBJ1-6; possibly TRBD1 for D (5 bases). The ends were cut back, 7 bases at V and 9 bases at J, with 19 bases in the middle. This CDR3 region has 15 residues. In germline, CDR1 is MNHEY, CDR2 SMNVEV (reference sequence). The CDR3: CASTGDSLFGSPLHF. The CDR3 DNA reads TGTGCCAGCACCGGTGACAGCCTTTTCGGTTCACCCCTCCACTTT.

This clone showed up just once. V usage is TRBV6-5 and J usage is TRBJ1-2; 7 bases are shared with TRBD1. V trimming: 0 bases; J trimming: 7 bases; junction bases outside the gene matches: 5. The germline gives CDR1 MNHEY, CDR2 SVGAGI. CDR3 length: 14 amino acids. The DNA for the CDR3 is TGTGCCAGCAGTTACTCACCACAGGGGTTTGGCTACACCTTC. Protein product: CASSYSPQGFGYTF.

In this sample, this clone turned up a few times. The CDR3, as DNA: TGCAGCGTGGCTACAGGGGGCAGGGATCAGCCCCAGCATTTT. This translates into CSVATGGRDQPQHF. The chain recombines TRBV29-1 with TRBJ1-5; 9 bases line up with TRBD1. V shed 6 bases, J shed 5 bases, and the junction held 8 bases outside the gene matches. The CDR3 has 14 residues. Germline CDR1 and CDR2: SQVTM and ANQGSEA.

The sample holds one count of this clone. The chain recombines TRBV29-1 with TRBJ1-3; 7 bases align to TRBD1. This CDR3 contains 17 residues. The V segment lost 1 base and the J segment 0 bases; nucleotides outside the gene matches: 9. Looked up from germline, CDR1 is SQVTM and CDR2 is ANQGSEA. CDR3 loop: CSVEGDRVTSSGNTIYF. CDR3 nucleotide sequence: TGCAGCGTTGAAGGTGACAGGGTAACTAGCTCTGGAAACACCATATATTTT. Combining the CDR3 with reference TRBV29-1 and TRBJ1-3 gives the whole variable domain SAVISQKPSRDICQRGTSLTIQCQVDSQVTMMFWYRQQPGQSLTLIATANQGSEATYESGFVIDKFPISRPNLTFSTLTVSNMSPEDSSIYLCSVEGDRVTSSGNTIYFGEGSWLTVV.

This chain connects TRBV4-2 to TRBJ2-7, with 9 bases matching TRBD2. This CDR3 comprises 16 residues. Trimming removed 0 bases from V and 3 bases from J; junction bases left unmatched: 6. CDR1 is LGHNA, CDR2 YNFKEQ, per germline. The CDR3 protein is CASSQEWLAGIYEQYF. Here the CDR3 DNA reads TGTGCCAGCAGCCAAGAGTGGCTAGCGGGGATCTACGAGCAGTACTTC.

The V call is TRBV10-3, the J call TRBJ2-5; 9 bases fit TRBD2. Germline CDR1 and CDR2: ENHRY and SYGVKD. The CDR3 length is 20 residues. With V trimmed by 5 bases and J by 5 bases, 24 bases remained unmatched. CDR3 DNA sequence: TGTGCCATCAGTTATAGGGCGGGAGGGCCCTCGGGACCAGGTGTCGAGACCCAGTACTTC. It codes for CAISYRAGGPSGPGVETQYF.

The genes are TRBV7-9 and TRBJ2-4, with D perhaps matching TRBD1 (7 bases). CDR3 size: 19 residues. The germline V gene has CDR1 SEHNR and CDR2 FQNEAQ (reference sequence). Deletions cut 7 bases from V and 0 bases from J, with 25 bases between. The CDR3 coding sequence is TGTGCCAGCAACCGAGCCCCTCCTCAGGGGGACTTAGCCAAAAACATTCAGTACTTC. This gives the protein CASNRAPPQGDLAKNIQYF.

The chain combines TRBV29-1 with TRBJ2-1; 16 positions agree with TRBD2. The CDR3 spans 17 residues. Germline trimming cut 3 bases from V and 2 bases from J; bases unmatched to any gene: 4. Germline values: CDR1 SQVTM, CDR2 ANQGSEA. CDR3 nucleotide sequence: TGCAGCGTTGAGGGACTAGCGGGAGGGGCGACCTACAATGAGCAGTTCTTC. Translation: CSVEGLAGGATYNEQFF.

The CDR3 DNA sequence: TGTGCCAGCAGTGCCCGGACTAGCGGGAGAGTCCCCTCCTACGAGCAGTACTTC. Its translation: CASSARTSGRVPSYEQYF. The chain recombines TRBV27 with TRBJ2-7; TRBD2 matches 13 bases. Losses at the gene ends were 5 bases for V and 0 bases for J; bases not matched to a gene: 10. From germline, CDR1 is MNHEY and CDR2 SMNVEV (reference sequence). This CDR3 has 18 residues.

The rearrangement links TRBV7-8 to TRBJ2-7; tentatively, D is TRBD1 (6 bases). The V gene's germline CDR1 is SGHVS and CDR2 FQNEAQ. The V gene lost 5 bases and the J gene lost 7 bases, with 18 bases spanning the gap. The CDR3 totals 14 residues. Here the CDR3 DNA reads TGTGCCAGCAGCGGAACGACAGGCCAGAGGGAGCAGTACTTC. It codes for CASSGTTGQREQYF.

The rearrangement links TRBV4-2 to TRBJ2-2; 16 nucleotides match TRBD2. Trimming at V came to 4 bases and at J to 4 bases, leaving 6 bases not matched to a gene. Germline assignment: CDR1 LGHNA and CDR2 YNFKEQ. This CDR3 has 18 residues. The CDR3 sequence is CASSPGLAGGPGTGELFF. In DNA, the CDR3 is TGTGCCAGCAGCCCGGGACTAGCGGGAGGGCCGGGCACCGGGGAGCTGTTTTTT.

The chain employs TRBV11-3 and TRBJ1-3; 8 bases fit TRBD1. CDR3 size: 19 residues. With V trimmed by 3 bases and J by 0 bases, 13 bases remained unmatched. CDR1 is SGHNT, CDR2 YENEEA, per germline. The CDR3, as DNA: TGTGCCAGCAGCTTTGGGGACCGACAGGGGCCCTGCTCTGGAAACACCATATATTTT. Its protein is CASSFGDRQGPCSGNTIYF. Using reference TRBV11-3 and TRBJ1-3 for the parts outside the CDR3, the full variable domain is EAGVVQSPRYKIIEKKQPVAFWCNPISGHNTLYWYLQNLGQGPELLIRYENEEAVDDSQLPKDRFSAERLKGVDSTLKIQPAELGDSAVYLCASSFGDRQGPCSGNTIYFGEGSWLTVV.

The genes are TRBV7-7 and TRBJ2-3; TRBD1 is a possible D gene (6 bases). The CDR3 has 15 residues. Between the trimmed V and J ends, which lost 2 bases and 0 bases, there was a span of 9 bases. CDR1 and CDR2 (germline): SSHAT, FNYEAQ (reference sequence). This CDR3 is CASSLNRASTDTQYF. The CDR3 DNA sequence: TGTGCCAGCAGCTTAAACAGGGCTAGCACAGATACGCAGTATTTT.

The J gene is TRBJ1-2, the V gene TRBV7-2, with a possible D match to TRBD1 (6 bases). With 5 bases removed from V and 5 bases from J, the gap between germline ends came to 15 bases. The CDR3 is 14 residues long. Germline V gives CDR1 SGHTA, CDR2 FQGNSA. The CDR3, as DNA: TGTGCCAGCAGCCTAAGGGACACTCCATATGGCTACACCTTC. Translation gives CASSLRDTPYGYTF.

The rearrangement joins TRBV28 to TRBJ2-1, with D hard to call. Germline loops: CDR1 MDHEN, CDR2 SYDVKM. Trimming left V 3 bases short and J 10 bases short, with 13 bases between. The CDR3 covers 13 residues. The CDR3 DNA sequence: TGTGCCAGCAGTTTCGATCTATCGAAAGAGCAGTTCTTC. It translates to CASSFDLSKEQFF. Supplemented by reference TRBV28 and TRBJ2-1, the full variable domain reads DVKVTQSSRYLVKRTGEKVFLECVQDMDHENMFWYRQDPGLGLRLIYFSYDVKMKEKGDIPEGYSVSREKKERFSLILESASTNQTSMYLCASSFDLSKEQFFGPGTRLTVL.

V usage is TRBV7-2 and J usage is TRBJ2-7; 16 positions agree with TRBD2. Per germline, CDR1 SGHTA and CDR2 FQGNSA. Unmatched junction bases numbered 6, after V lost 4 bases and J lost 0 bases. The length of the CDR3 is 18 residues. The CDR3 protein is CASSSKGLAGGSSYEQYF. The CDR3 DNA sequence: TGTGCCAGCAGCTCCAAGGGACTAGCGGGAGGGTCCTCCTACGAGCAGTACTTC.

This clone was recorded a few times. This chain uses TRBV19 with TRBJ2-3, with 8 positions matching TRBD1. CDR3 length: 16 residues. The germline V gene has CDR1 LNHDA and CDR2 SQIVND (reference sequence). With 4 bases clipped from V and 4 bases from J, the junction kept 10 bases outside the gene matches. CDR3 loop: CASSTRTGQDADTQYF. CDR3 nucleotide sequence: TGTGCCAGTAGTACACGGACAGGGCAGGATGCAGATACGCAGTATTTT.

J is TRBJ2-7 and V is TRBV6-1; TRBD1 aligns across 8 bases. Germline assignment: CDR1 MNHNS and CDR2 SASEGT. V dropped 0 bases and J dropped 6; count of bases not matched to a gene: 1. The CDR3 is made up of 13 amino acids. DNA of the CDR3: TGTGCCAGCAGTGAAGCGACAGGGGCCGAGCAGTACTTC. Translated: CASSEATGAEQYF.

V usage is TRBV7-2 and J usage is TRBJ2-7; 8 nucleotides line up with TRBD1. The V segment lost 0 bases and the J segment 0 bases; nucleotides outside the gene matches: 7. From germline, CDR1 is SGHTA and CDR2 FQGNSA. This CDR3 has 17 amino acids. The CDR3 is CASSLAPGQGLSYEQYF. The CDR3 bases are TGTGCCAGCAGCTTAGCCCCCGGACAGGGCCTCTCCTACGAGCAGTACTTC.

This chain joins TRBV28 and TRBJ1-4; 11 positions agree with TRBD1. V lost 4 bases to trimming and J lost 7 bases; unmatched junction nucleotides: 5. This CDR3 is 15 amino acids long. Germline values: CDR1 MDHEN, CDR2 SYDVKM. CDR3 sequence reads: CASSSPGTGGEKLFF. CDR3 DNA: TGTGCCAGCAGTTCACCCGGGACAGGGGGTGAAAAACTGTTTTTT. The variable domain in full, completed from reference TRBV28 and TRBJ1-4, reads DVKVTQSSRYLVKRTGEKVFLECVQDMDHENMFWYRQDPGLGLRLIYFSYDVKMKEKGDIPEGYSVSREKKERFSLILESASTNQTSMYLCASSSPGTGGEKLFFGSGTQLSVL.

The CDR3 is CASSSRAGIDYGYTF. CDR3 nucleotides: TGTGCCAGCAGTTCCAGGGCGGGGATAGACTATGGCTACACCTTC. The rearrangement joins TRBV27 to TRBJ1-2, with D perhaps TRBD1 (5 bases). V was pared by 4 bases and J by 3 bases, with 15 bases between. The CDR3 sequence is 15 residues long. The germline CDR1 and CDR2 sequences are MNHEY and SMNVEV (reference sequence).

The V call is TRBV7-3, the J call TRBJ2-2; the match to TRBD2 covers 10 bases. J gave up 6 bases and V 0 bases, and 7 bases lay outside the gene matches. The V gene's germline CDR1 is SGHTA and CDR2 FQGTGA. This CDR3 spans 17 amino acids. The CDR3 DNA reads TGTGCCAGCAGCTTAACCCTGACTAGCGGGTATGCCGGGGAGCTGTTTTTT. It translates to CASSLTLTSGYAGELFF.

The CDR3 sequence is CASSLGLQSYEQYF. As DNA, the CDR3 is TGTGCCAGCAGCTTGGGGTTGCAGTCCTACGAGCAGTACTTC. The V call is TRBV5-6, the J call TRBJ2-7; D call uncertain. Trimming took off 0 bases at V and 1 base at J, with 8 bases between the two ends. In germline, CDR1 is SGHDT, CDR2 YYEEEE. CDR3 length: 14 amino acids.

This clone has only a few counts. The CDR3 reads CASSTTGNSNQPQHF. CDR3 coding DNA: TGTGCCAGCAGCACGACAGGAAATAGCAATCAGCCCCAGCATTTT. The J gene is TRBJ1-5, the V gene TRBV7-2; a possible D gene is TRBD1 (6 bases). Trimming left V 5 bases short and J 0 bases short, with 11 bases between. CDR3 size: 15 residues. CDR1 and CDR2 (germline): SGHTA, FQGNSA.